The rows below give T cell receptor beta chains drawn from one sample of a study of blood T cells in healthy people across ages. TCRdb ran MiXCR on the 5' RACE reads and lists one entry per CDR3 protein. The sample includes roughly 2 million distinct CDR3 sequences, around half of them seen just once. The sequenced sample consisted of blood. The receptors were sampled from a woman between 40 and 50 years old in good health. The CDR3 runs from the conserved cysteine through the conserved F or W. The order of the fields is D gene, V gene, clone size, J gene, CDR3 protein, CDR3 DNA. D genes are given only for firm matches. The size of a clone is reported for some rows only, either as once, few or many, or as a class for expanded clones.

D: .
V: TRBV7-3
size: .
J: TRBJ2-6
CDR3: CASSLMGGVGANVLTF
DNA: TGTGCCAGCAGCTTGATGGGAGGAGTTGGGGCCAACGTCCTGACTTTC

D: .
V: TRBV20-1
size: .
J: TRBJ2-5
CDR3: CSAIAPGGHIATQYF
DNA: TGCAGTGCCATAGCCCCGGGGGGACATATTGCGACCCAGTACTTC

D: .
V: TRBV6-1
size: few
J: TRBJ2-3
CDR3: CASIPREQFTDTQYF
DNA: TGTGCCAGCATCCCCCGGGAGCAGTTCACAGATACGCAGTATTTT

D: .
V: TRBV21-1
size: .
J: TRBJ2-5
CDR3: CASSKGEGPTGQETQYF
DNA: TGTGCCAGCAGCAAAGGAGAGGGACCGACCGGCCAAGAGACCCAGTACTTC

D: .
V: TRBV4-3
size: .
J: TRBJ1-1
CDR3: CASSQDPGGVGTEAFF
DNA: TGCGCCAGCAGCCAAGACCCGGGGGGGGTCGGCACTGAAGCTTTCTTT

D: .
V: TRBV28
size: .
J: TRBJ2-5
CDR3: CASSCPGAETQYF
DNA: TGTGCCAGCAGTTGTCCCGGGGCAGAGACCCAGTACTTC

D: .
V: TRBV3-1
size: .
J: TRBJ2-3
CDR3: CASSRITRDTQYF
DNA: TGTGCCAGCAGCCGGATCACAAGGGATACGCAGTATTTT

D: .
V: TRBV21-1
size: .
J: TRBJ2-1
CDR3: CANRQGLTYNEQFF
DNA: TGTGCCAACAGGCAGGGTCTTACCTACAATGAGCAGTTCTTC

D: .
V: TRBV28
size: .
J: TRBJ2-3
CDR3: CASRTTGGTQYF
DNA: TGTGCCAGCAGAACGACCGGAGGTACGCAGTATTTT

D: TRBD2
V: TRBV20-1
size: .
J: TRBJ2-7
CDR3: CSARSGTSSYEQYF
DNA: TGCAGTGCTAGATCCGGGACTAGCAGCTACGAGCAGTACTTC

D: .
V: TRBV6-5
size: .
J: TRBJ2-3
CDR3: CASSPSPPGDTQYF
DNA: TGTGCCAGCAGTCCCTCGCCCCCGGGAGATACGCAGTATTTT

D: .
V: TRBV20-1
size: .
J: TRBJ2-2
CDR3: CSAKRTAANTGELFF
DNA: TGCAGTGCCAAAAGGACAGCCGCGAACACCGGGGAGCTGTTTTTT

D: TRBD1
V: TRBV7-9
size: .
J: TRBJ2-1
CDR3: CASSLGQGESVAEFF
DNA: TGTGCCAGCAGCTTAGGACAGGGGGAAAGTGTTGCGGAGTTCTTC

D: TRBD1
V: TRBV2
size: .
J: TRBJ2-2
CDR3: CASTKRTGVTGELFF
DNA: TGTGCCAGCACGAAGCGGACAGGGGTGACCGGGGAGCTGTTTTTT

D: .
V: TRBV6-6
size: .
J: TRBJ2-7
CDR3: CASSLFRGRGVYEQYF
DNA: TGTGCCAGCAGTCTATTCAGGGGTAGAGGTGTATACGAGCAGTACTTC

D: .
V: TRBV5-4
size: .
J: TRBJ2-3
CDR3: CACSGGAGATSTDTQYF
DNA: TGTGCCTGCAGCGGAGGTGCGGGGGCTACAAGCACAGATACGCAGTATTTT

D: TRBD1
V: TRBV20-1
size: .
J: TRBJ1-6
CDR3: CSASAGTASYNSPLHF
DNA: TGCAGTGCTAGCGCCGGGACAGCCTCCTATAATTCACCCCTCCACTTT

D: .
V: TRBV20-1
size: few
J: TRBJ2-7
CDR3: CSARPADETAKPRGVEQYF
DNA: TGCAGTGCTAGGCCTGCGGACGAGACAGCTAAACCGAGGGGAGTCGAGCAGTACTTC

D: .
V: TRBV20-1
size: .
J: TRBJ1-2
CDR3: CSAPQGDYGYTF
DNA: TGCAGCGCCCCTCAGGGCGACTATGGCTACACCTTC

D: .
V: TRBV6-5
size: .
J: TRBJ2-7
CDR3: CASSPSSGTKSYEQYF
DNA: TGTGCCAGCAGTCCAAGTAGTGGGACGAAGTCCTACGAGCAGTACTTC

D: TRBD1
V: TRBV20-1
size: .
J: TRBJ2-5
CDR3: CSARDDRGRTQYF
DNA: TGCAGTGCTAGAGATGACAGGGGACGGACCCAGTACTTC

D: TRBD2
V: TRBV12-3/TRBV12-4
size: once
J: TRBJ2-3
CDR3: CASNDRAGATSGTDTQYF
DNA: TGTGCCAGCAACGACAGAGCGGGGGCCACGTCCGGCACAGATACGCAGTATTTT

D: TRBD1
V: TRBV4-2
size: .
J: TRBJ1-1
CDR3: CASSQPDRGQEAFF
DNA: TGTGCCAGCAGCCAACCAGACAGGGGTCAAGAAGCTTTCTTT

D: .
V: TRBV4-3
size: .
J: TRBJ1-2
CDR3: CASSQNRVPNYGYTF
DNA: TGCGCCAGCAGCCAAAATAGAGTTCCTAACTATGGCTACACCTTC

D: .
V: TRBV7-2
size: many
J: TRBJ1-4
CDR3: CASSLSGEKLFF
DNA: TGTGCCAGCAGCTTATCGGGGGAAAAACTGTTTTTT

D: TRBD1
V: TRBV7-9
size: few
J: TRBJ1-2
CDR3: CASRMEDRASGYTF
DNA: TGTGCCAGCAGGATGGAGGACAGGGCAAGTGGCTACACCTTC

D: .
V: TRBV20-1
size: few
J: TRBJ1-2
CDR3: CSASLGVGSLPYGYTF
DNA: TGCAGTGCTAGTCTGGGGGTCGGATCTCTGCCCTATGGCTACACCTTC

D: .
V: TRBV28
size: once
J: TRBJ2-7
CDR3: CASMNRDLDEQYF
DNA: TGTGCTTCCATGAACCGGGATCTGGACGAGCAGTACTTC

D: TRBD1
V: TRBV11-2
size: many
J: TRBJ2-5
CDR3: CASSPRTGVYQETQYF
DNA: TGTGCCAGCAGCCCTCGGACAGGAGTGTACCAAGAGACCCAGTACTTC

D: .
V: TRBV12-3/TRBV12-4
size: .
J: TRBJ2-3
CDR3: CASRKTGRADMQYF
DNA: TGTGCCAGCAGAAAAACAGGAAGGGCAGATATGCAGTATTTT

D: .
V: TRBV20-1
size: few
J: TRBJ2-5
CDR3: CSARGATGFGETQYF
DNA: TGCAGTGCTAGAGGGGCTACAGGGTTCGGGGAGACCCAGTACTTC

D: TRBD2
V: TRBV9
size: .
J: TRBJ2-3
CDR3: CASSAVGSGKDTQYF
DNA: TGTGCCAGCAGCGCCGTGGGTAGCGGGAAGGATACGCAGTATTTT

D: .
V: TRBV20-1
size: few
J: TRBJ1-2
CDR3: CSASPYPNYGYTF
DNA: TGCAGTGCTAGCCCGTATCCTAACTATGGCTACACCTTC

D: .
V: TRBV5-6
size: .
J: TRBJ1-6
CDR3: CASSMVAGANNSPLHF
DNA: TGTGCCAGCAGCATGGTCGCCGGGGCCAATAATTCACCCCTCCACTTT

D: .
V: TRBV12-3/TRBV12-4
size: few
J: TRBJ2-5
CDR3: CASRPGRGLGETQYF
DNA: TGTGCCAGCAGACCCGGGAGAGGTTTGGGAGAGACCCAGTACTTC

D: .
V: TRBV27
size: few
J: TRBJ1-2
CDR3: CASATGNYGYTF
DNA: TGTGCCAGCGCGACGGGGAACTATGGCTACACCTTC

D: .
V: TRBV9
size: .
J: TRBJ2-3
CDR3: CASSVPGGPTDTQYF
DNA: TGTGCCAGCAGCGTACCGGGGGGCCCCACAGATACGCAGTATTTT

D: .
V: TRBV15
size: few
J: TRBJ2-3
CDR3: CATSNRVGNTDTQYF
DNA: TGTGCCACCAGCAACCGGGTAGGCAACACAGATACGCAGTATTTT

D: .
V: TRBV4-2
size: .
J: TRBJ1-4
CDR3: CASSQAQGEATNEKLFF
DNA: TGTGCCAGCAGCCAAGCACAGGGCGAAGCAACTAATGAAAAACTGTTTTTT

D: .
V: TRBV28
size: .
J: TRBJ1-1
CDR3: CASSFLSTEAFF
DNA: TGTGCCAGCAGTTTCCTTTCAACTGAAGCTTTCTTT

D: .
V: TRBV4-2
size: .
J: TRBJ2-5
CDR3: CASSQDPTPETQYF
DNA: TGTGCCAGCAGCCAAGATCCAACCCCAGAGACCCAGTACTTC

D: TRBD1
V: TRBV5-1
size: few
J: TRBJ2-7
CDR3: CASSSGQPDLYSAYEQYF
DNA: TGCGCCAGCAGCTCGGGACAGCCCGACCTATATAGTGCCTACGAGCAGTACTTC

D: .
V: TRBV4-2
size: .
J: TRBJ2-1
CDR3: CASSQSGGVGSYNEQFF
DNA: TGTGCCAGCAGCCAATCGGGGGGCGTTGGGTCCTACAATGAGCAGTTCTTC

D: .
V: TRBV7-7
size: .
J: TRBJ2-1
CDR3: CASSSEGWDEQFF
DNA: TGTGCTAGCAGCTCGGAGGGTTGGGACGAGCAGTTCTTC

D: TRBD2
V: TRBV7-2
size: few
J: TRBJ2-1
CDR3: CASSPPGLAGVGEQFF
DNA: TGTGCCAGCAGCCCCCCCGGACTAGCGGGGGTCGGTGAGCAGTTCTTC

D: .
V: TRBV12-3/TRBV12-4
size: .
J: TRBJ2-1
CDR3: CASSRSQVEQGNEQFF
DNA: TGTGCCAGCAGCCGATCCCAGGTGGAACAGGGCAATGAGCAGTTCTTC

D: TRBD1
V: TRBV4-3
size: .
J: TRBJ2-7
CDR3: CASSPGQGDSSYNEQYF
DNA: TGCGCCAGCAGCCCGGGACAGGGGGACAGCTCCTACAATGAGCAGTACTTC

D: .
V: TRBV25-1
size: few
J: TRBJ1-2
CDR3: CASHSAWSGNYGYTF
DNA: TGTGCCAGCCATTCGGCCTGGTCGGGGAACTATGGCTACACCTTC

D: .
V: TRBV2
size: .
J: TRBJ2-4
CDR3: CASSEPSGAVAKNIQYF
DNA: TGTGCCAGCAGTGAGCCCTCCGGGGCGGTAGCCAAAAACATTCAGTACTTC

D: .
V: TRBV5-1
size: .
J: TRBJ2-3
CDR3: CASSLVVSRTDTQYF
DNA: TGCGCCAGCAGCTTGGTTGTCAGCCGCACAGATACGCAGTATTTT

D: TRBD1
V: TRBV27
size: .
J: TRBJ1-2
CDR3: CASSRKPGQGVNGYTF
DNA: TGTGCCAGCAGTAGAAAGCCGGGACAGGGGGTCAATGGCTACACCTTC

D: .
V: TRBV29-1
size: .
J: TRBJ1-1
CDR3: CSGGTNTEAFF
DNA: TGCAGCGGCGGGACCAACACTGAAGCTTTCTTT

D: TRBD2
V: TRBV5-1
size: .
J: TRBJ2-7
CDR3: CASSLTSGVKGETQYF
DNA: TGCGCTAGCAGCCTCACTAGCGGGGTTAAGGGAGAGACTCAGTACTTC

D: TRBD2
V: TRBV5-1
size: .
J: TRBJ2-1
CDR3: CASSLVSSGGVGSYNEQFF
DNA: TGCGCCAGCAGCTTGGTTTCGAGCGGGGGGGTGGGGTCCTACAATGAGCAGTTCTTC

D: TRBD2
V: TRBV5-1
size: few
J: TRBJ2-1
CDR3: CASSLGSSGGRNEQFF
DNA: TGCGCCAGCAGCTTGGGGTCTAGCGGGGGCCGCAATGAGCAGTTCTTC

D: TRBD1
V: TRBV25-1
size: few
J: TRBJ1-5
CDR3: CASSGDRQAGNQPQHF
DNA: TGTGCCAGCTCCGGGGACAGACAGGCAGGCAATCAGCCCCAGCATTTT

D: .
V: TRBV12-3/TRBV12-4
size: many
J: TRBJ2-3
CDR3: CASSWTDTQYF
DNA: TGTGCCAGCAGTTGGACAGATACGCAGTATTTT